This T cell receptor beta chain was observed in a study of T cell changes during pregnancy in multiple sclerosis. Looked up from germline, CDR1 is LNHDA and CDR2 is SQIVND (reference sequence). Losses at the gene ends were 7 bases for V and 2 bases for J; bases not matched to a gene: 8. The CDR3 is 14 amino acids. Repertoires were generated with immunoSEQ multiplex PCR, while TCRdb's copy carries only in-frame clones and drops some. The profile shows over 90,000 clones, approximately 90% of them singletons. This TCR derives from a female donor in good health, enrolled as a control in a pregnancy study. Sequenced here: peripheral blood, sampled in the second trimester of pregnancy. The V and J genes are TRBV19 and TRBJ2-7; 7 bases are shared with TRBD1. The CDR3 nucleotides read TGTGCCAGTACTTCAAGGGACAGAGCCTACGAGCAGTACTTC. As protein: CASTSRDRAYEQYF.